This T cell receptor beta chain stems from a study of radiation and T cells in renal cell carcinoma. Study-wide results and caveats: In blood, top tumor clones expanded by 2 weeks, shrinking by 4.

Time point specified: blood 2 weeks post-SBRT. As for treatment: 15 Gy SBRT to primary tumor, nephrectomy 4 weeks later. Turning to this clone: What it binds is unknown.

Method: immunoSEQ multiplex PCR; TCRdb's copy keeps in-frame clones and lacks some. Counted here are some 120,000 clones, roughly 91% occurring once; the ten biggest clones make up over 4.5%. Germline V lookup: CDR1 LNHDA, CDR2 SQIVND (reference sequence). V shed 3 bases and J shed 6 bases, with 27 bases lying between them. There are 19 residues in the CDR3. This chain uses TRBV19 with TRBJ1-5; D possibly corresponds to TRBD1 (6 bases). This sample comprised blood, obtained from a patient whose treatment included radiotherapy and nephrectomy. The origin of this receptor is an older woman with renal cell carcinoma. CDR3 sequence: CASSISERLGGRDSQPQHF. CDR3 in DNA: TGTGCCAGTAGTATCAGTGAGAGGTTGGGGGGGCGTGATAGTCAGCCCCAGCATTTT.